The clone carrying this T cell receptor (beta chain) was observed at least ten times. These data come from a study of T cells in Graves' hyperthyroidism and ophthalmopathy. PBMCs were obtained from 7.5 to 10 ml fresh peripheral blood. There were TCR beta CDR3 regions amplified from RNA transcripts. First-round RT-PCR with HTBI primers amplified the TCR CDR3 region. TCRdb reprocessed the multiplex PCR reads via MiXCR and lists one record per CDR3 protein. The table lists about 380,000 distinct CDR3 sequences, roughly 18% of them singletons. This CDR3 is built from 18 residues. Germline trimming cut 4 bases from V and 4 bases from J; bases unmatched to any gene: 12.

The chain is built from TRBV12-3 or TRBV12-4 and TRBJ2-1; TRBD2 aligns across 11 bases. The sequence was obtained from a man between 18 and 29 years old with Graves' ophthalmopathy. The sequencing input was blood. DNA of the CDR3: TGTGCCAGCAGTTCGATTGCTCTAGCGGGGGGCTGGTACAATGAGCAGTTCTTC. Its translation is CASSSIALAGGWYNEQFF.